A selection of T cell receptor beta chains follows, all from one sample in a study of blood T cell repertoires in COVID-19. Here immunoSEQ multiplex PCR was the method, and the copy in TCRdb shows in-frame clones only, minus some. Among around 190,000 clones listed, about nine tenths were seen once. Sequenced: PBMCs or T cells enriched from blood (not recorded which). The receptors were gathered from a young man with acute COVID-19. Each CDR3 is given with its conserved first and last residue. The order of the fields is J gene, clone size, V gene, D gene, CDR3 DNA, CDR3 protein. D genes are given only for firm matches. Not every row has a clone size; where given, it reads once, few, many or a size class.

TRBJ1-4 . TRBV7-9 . TGTGCCAGCAGCTTAGGGACCGCAGGAGGGGAAAAACTGTTTTTT CASSLGTAGGEKLFF
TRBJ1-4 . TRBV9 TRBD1 TGTGCCAGCAGCGTAGGAGGACAGGGAGGGGAAAAACTGTTTTTT CASSVGGQGGEKLFF
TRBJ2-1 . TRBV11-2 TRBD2 TGTGCCAGCAGCTTATCCCTAGCGGGAGGAAATGAGCAGTTCTTC CASSLSLAGGNEQFF
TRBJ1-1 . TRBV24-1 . TGTGCCACCAGTGACTCCGCAGGGTTGAACACTGAAGCTTTCTTT CATSDSAGLNTEAFF
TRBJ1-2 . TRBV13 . TGTGCCAGCAGCATCGAGACAGCTGGCTACACCTTC CASSIETAGYTF
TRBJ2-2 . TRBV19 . TGTGCCAGTACTACCGTCCCCGGCACCGGGGAGCTGTTTTTT CASTTVPGTGELFF
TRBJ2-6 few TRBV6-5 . TGTGCCGCGGGGTTGTGGGACTCTGGGGCCAACGTCCTGACTTTC CAAGLWDSGANVLTF
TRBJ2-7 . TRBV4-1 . TGCGCCAGCAGCCAAGGAGCGGGTGTCTACGAGCAGTACTTC CASSQGAGVYEQYF
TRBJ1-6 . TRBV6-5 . TGTGCCAGCAGTTCCTTAAATTCACCCCTCCACTTT CASSSLNSPLHF
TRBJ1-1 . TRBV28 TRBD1 TGTGCCAGCAGCCCCTCTACAGGGGCGGATGAAGCTTTCTTT CASSPSTGADEAFF
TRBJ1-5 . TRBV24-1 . TGTGCCACCAGTGAGGGAGCGAATAGCAATCAGCCCCAGCATTTT CATSEGANSNQPQHF
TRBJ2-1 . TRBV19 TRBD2 TGTGCCAGTAGTATGCCTCGCGGGAGCTCCTACAATGAGCAGTTCTTC CASSMPRGSSYNEQFF
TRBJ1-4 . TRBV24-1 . TGTGCCACCAGTGATTTAACCCCGCAGGGATTTCGGGAAAAACTGTTTTTT CATSDLTPQGFREKLFF
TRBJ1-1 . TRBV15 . TGTGCCACCAGGGGTGGAGGGCTGGGCACTGAAGCTTTCTTT CATRGGGLGTEAFF
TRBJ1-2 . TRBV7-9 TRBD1 TGTGCCAGCAGCCCACGGGACAGGATCTATGGCTACACCTTC CASSPRDRIYGYTF
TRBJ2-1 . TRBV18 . TGTGCCAGCTCAACGGGGAGCTCCTACAATGAGCAGTTCTTC CASSTGSSYNEQFF
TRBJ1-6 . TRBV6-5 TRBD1 TGTGCCAGCAATAGACAGGGCGGGTCACCCCTCCACTTT CASNRQGGSPLHF
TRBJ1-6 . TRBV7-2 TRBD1 TGTGCCAGCAGCATGGACAGGGCGGGAACTTCACCCCTCCACTTT CASSMDRAGTSPLHF